The 18 T cell receptor beta chains given below trace back to one sample, sequenced in a study of PD-1 blockade in mismatch repair-deficient tumors. Generated by immunoSEQ multiplex PCR, the TCRdb table keeps only in-frame clones and is missing some. The table lists some 120,000 clones, 85% to 90% of them singletons. This specimen consisted of peripheral blood, obtained 44 weeks after starting pembrolizumab. Source of these receptors: an adult with mismatch repair-deficient cancer.

The rearrangement links TRBV7-9 to TRBJ1-2; D unresolved. The CDR3 sequence is 15 residues long. Trimming stripped 0 bases from V and 4 bases from J, with 12 bases between. Germline lookup yields CDR1 SEHNR and CDR2 FQNEAQ (reference sequence). CDR3 nucleotides: TGTGCCAGCAGCTTAGCCGGACGAAAGGGCTATGGCTACACCTTC. Encoded protein: CASSLAGRKGYGYTF. Variable domain in full (rest from reference TRBV7-9 and TRBJ1-2): DTGVSQNPRHKITKRGQNVTFRCDPISEHNRLYWYRQTLGQGPEFLTYFQNEAQLEKSRLLSDRFSAERPKGSFSTLEIQRTEQGDSAMYLCASSLAGRKGYGYTFGSGTRLTVV.

The V gene is TRBV28, the J gene TRBJ2-7; perhaps D is TRBD1 or TRBD2 (5 bases each). The CDR3 covers 13 residues. Per germline, CDR1 MDHEN and CDR2 SYDVKM. V lost 2 bases, J lost 3 bases, and 8 bases lay in between. The CDR3 nucleotides are TGTGCCAGCAGTTTACGGGGCGGCTACGAGCAGTACTTC. Protein: CASSLRGGYEQYF. Full variable domain (outside the CDR3, taken from reference TRBV28 and TRBJ2-7): DVKVTQSSRYLVKRTGEKVFLECVQDMDHENMFWYRQDPGLGLRLIYFSYDVKMKEKGDIPEGYSVSREKKERFSLILESASTNQTSMYLCASSLRGGYEQYFGPGTRLTVT.

This rearrangement joins TRBV19 to TRBJ2-7; 7 bases map to TRBD1. V was pared by 5 bases and J by 3 bases, with 7 bases of the junction left unmatched. This CDR3 has 14 residues. Germline V lookup: CDR1 LNHDA, CDR2 SQIVND (reference sequence). The CDR3 reads CASSSRTGSYEQYF. The CDR3 DNA sequence: TGTGCCAGTAGTTCGCGGACAGGTAGCTACGAGCAGTACTTC.

The V and J genes are TRBV5-1 and TRBJ2-7, with D perhaps matching TRBD1 (6 bases). Germline CDR1 and CDR2: SGHRS and YFSETQ. This CDR3 region has 14 residues. V lost 2 bases and J 2 bases, leaving 11 bases between the germline ends. The CDR3 spells CASSFDRPPYEQYF. For the CDR3, the DNA is TGCGCCAGCAGCTTCGACAGGCCTCCCTACGAGCAGTACTTC.

This sequence joins TRBV9 and TRBJ1-1; 9 bases are shared with TRBD1. Germline values: CDR1 SGDLS, CDR2 YYNGEE. Trimming at V came to 1 base and at J to 6 bases, leaving 7 bases not matched to a gene. This CDR3 has 15 amino acids. The CDR3, as DNA: TGTGCCAGCAGCGTAACAGGGGGCGTACAGGCTGAAGCTTTCTTT. It is translated as CASSVTGGVQAEAFF.

V usage is TRBV11-2 and J usage is TRBJ2-1, with 15 bases aligning to TRBD2. Trimming at V came to 5 bases and at J to 7 bases, leaving 3 bases not matched to a gene. The CDR3 spans 15 residues. From germline, CDR1 is SGHAT and CDR2 FQNNGV. The DNA for the CDR3 is TGTGCCAGCAGCCCTGGGACTAGCGGGAGGAATGAGCAGTTCTTC. Encoded protein: CASSPGTSGRNEQFF.

The chain employs TRBV10-3 and TRBJ2-7; perhaps TRBD1 as D (5 bases). This CDR3 is 13 amino acids long. Trimming took 6 bases from V and 1 from J, leaving 10 bases between them. In germline, CDR1 is ENHRY, CDR2 SYGVKD. Here the CDR3 reads CAISKQESYEQYF. The CDR3 DNA reads TGTGCCATCAGCAAACAGGAATCCTACGAGCAGTACTTC.

This clone was seen a handful of times. The CDR3 loop is CASSYSGPWGYTF. For the CDR3, the DNA is TGTGCCAGCAGTTACTCGGGACCGTGGGGCTACACCTTC. The chain uses TRBV6-5 and TRBJ1-2; D may be TRBD1 (5 bases). This CDR3 has 13 amino acids. The germline V gene encodes CDR1 MNHEY and CDR2 SVGAGI. The V gene lost 0 bases and the J gene lost 8 bases, with 10 bases spanning the gap.

The chain couples TRBV4-1 to TRBJ2-7; the match to TRBD1 covers 9 bases. Unmatched junction bases numbered 5, after V lost 1 base and J lost 4 bases. This CDR3 has 15 amino acids. From germline, CDR1 is MGHRA and CDR2 YSYEKL. The CDR3 region has the DNA TGCGCCAGCAGCCAAGCCGGGACAGGGATTTACGAGCAGTACTTC. Its protein is CASSQAGTGIYEQYF.

V and J are TRBV6-5 and TRBJ2-7, with D perhaps being TRBD1 or TRBD2 (5 bases each). This CDR3 is 14 amino acids long. Trimming took 0 bases from V and 4 from J, leaving 10 bases between them. Germline CDR1 is MNHEY and CDR2 is SVGAGI. The CDR3 nucleotides are TGTGCCAGCAGTTACTCGGGACCACCTTACGAGCAGTACTTC. Protein: CASSYSGPPYEQYF.

This rearrangement joins TRBV6-1 to TRBJ1-2; D uncertain. The V gene lost 3 bases and the J gene lost 7 bases, with 6 bases spanning the gap. Germline CDR1 is MNHNS and CDR2 is SASEGT. This CDR3 region has 11 residues. The CDR3 loop reads CASSDLSGYTF. The CDR3 nucleotides are TGTGCCAGCAGTGATTTAAGTGGCTACACCTTC.

The chain has TRBV12-5 and TRBJ2-3, with 7 bases aligning to TRBD2. This CDR3 is 15 amino acids long. CDR1 and CDR2 (germline): LGHNT, FRNRAP. Trimming at V came to 2 bases and at J to 3 bases, leaving 5 bases not matched to a gene. The CDR3 reads CASGLSRDYTDTQYF. CDR3 bases: TGTGCTAGTGGTTTGTCCAGGGACTATACAGATACGCAGTATTTT.

This clone was detected ten times or more. This rearrangement joins TRBV27 to TRBJ2-2; 7 bases align to TRBD2. Germline assignment: CDR1 MNHEY and CDR2 SMNVEV (reference sequence). This CDR3 has 13 residues. The V segment lost 5 bases and the J segment 6 bases; nucleotides outside the gene matches: 3. The CDR3 nucleotides are TGTGCCAGCAGTCACACTAGCGCCGGGGAGCTGTTTTTT. Encoded protein: CASSHTSAGELFF.

V gene TRBV6-5 combines with J gene TRBJ2-1, with 11 nucleotides matching TRBD2. Germline V gene sequence: CDR1 MNHEY, CDR2 SVGAGI. This CDR3 region has 15 residues. CDR3 nucleotide sequence: TGTGCGGGGACAGGGCTTGCTAGCGGGAGGTTTGAGCAGTTCTTC. Translating it yields CAGTGLASGRFEQFF.

This clone has just one count. J is TRBJ2-1 and V is TRBV11-2; no definite D call. This CDR3 is 11 amino acids long. Deletions cut 3 bases from V and 6 bases from J, with 3 bases between. CDR1 is SGHAT, CDR2 FQNNGV, per germline. This chain's CDR3 is CASSLGNEQFF. The CDR3 region has the DNA TGTGCCAGCAGCTTGGGCAATGAGCAGTTCTTC.

This chain links TRBV27 with TRBJ2-4, with 11 bases that match TRBD1. This CDR3 has 14 amino acids. J gave up 9 bases and V 6 bases, and 7 bases lay outside the gene matches. Germline lookup yields CDR1 MNHEY and CDR2 SMNVEV (reference sequence). In nucleotides, the CDR3 is TGTGCCAGCAGCCTCGGGACAGGGGGTAGCATTCAGTACTTC. Translated, it gives CASSLGTGGSIQYF.

CDR3 nucleotide sequence: TGTGCCAGCAGTGAATTCGGGATAGAGACCCAGTACTTC. Its translation is CASSEFGIETQYF. The chain combines TRBV25-1 with TRBJ2-5; D is perhaps TRBD2 (5 bases). From germline, CDR1 is MGHDK and CDR2 SYGVNS. The V end was cut by 1 base, the J end by 4 bases, with 7 bases between. The CDR3 is made up of 13 amino acids.

This clone was seen a few times. V usage is TRBV29-1 and J usage is TRBJ2-7; D unclear. Per the germline V gene, CDR1 is SQVTM and CDR2 is ANQGSEA. V was clipped by 6 bases and J by 5 bases, with 14 bases between them. The CDR3 loop spans 12 amino acids. The CDR3 here is CSVAGPLDEQYF. As DNA, the CDR3 is TGCAGCGTGGCCGGGCCCCTCGACGAGCAGTACTTC.